This T cell receptor beta chain was recorded in a study of T cells after yellow fever vaccination. Whole-study findings and limits: Clonotypes found in both CD4 and CD8 compartments made up a small share.

To note about this clonotype: The antigen remains undetermined.

The CDR3 sequence is 15 residues long. Deletions cut 5 bases from V and 4 bases from J, with 17 bases between. Germline loops: CDR1 SEHNR, CDR2 FQNEAQ (reference sequence). Template switching with 5'RACE generated the TCR cDNA and added a universal primer site and UMIs. TCRdb ran MiXCR on the 5' RACE reads and lists one entry per CDR3 protein. The sample carries 400,000 to 450,000 distinct CDR3 sequences, 15% to 20% recorded once. This specimen was PBMCs, taken before the yellow fever booster vaccination. V is TRBV7-9 and J is TRBJ1-1, with TRBD1 as a possible D gene (5 bases). The TCR sequence derives from a man between 18 and 29 years old who received the YFV17D yellow fever vaccine. CDR3 in DNA: TGTGCCAGCAGCCCCGGCGGGGGGGAAGCCACTGAAGCTTTCTTT. This sequence encodes CASSPGGGEATEAFF.